Below, one TCR beta chain is given with its context. What it binds is not known. This record belongs to a study of PD-1 blockade in mismatch repair-deficient tumors. All patients were mismatch repair deficient, assessed by either PCR or immunohistochemistry. The TCR-sequenced patients were a few responders to pembrolizumab. This CDR3 has 13 residues. Germline loops: CDR1 SGHRS, CDR2 YFSETQ. The V gene end was trimmed by 4 bases and the J gene end by 3 bases; junction bases not matched to a gene: 3. General study results and limits: Tumor-resident clones, often undetectable pretreatment in blood, expanded then contracted after pembrolizumab.

This table comes from immunoSEQ multiplex PCR, and its TCRdb copy is limited to in-frame clones, with some not included. This sample has under 50,000 clones, with around 77% found just once. The sequences come from PBMCs, collected before pembrolizumab treatment. The clonotype originates from an adult with mismatch repair-deficient cancer. The genes are TRBV5-1 and TRBJ1-1, with TRBD1 matching 7 bases. CDR3 bases: TGCGCCAGCAGCCTCCAGGGGGACACTGAAGCTTTCTTT. Translated, it gives CASSLQGDTEAFF.